The rows below give T cell receptor beta chains drawn from one sample of a study of neurological immune-mediated disorders. TCRdb itself ran the 5' RACE reads through MiXCR, one entry per CDR3 protein. The table shows 20,000 to 30,000 distinct CDR3 sequences, with 10% to 15% occurring only once. Sample: PBMCs. The receptor source for this set is a woman aged 55-75 years with HTLV-1-associated myelopathy (HAM/TSP). CDR3s include the opening cysteine and the closing phenylalanine or tryptophan. D genes are given only for firm matches. Expanded clones get a size class; other rows say once, few or many, or leave the size out.

j_call	d_call	clone_size	v_call	cdr3_aa	cdr3_nt
TRBJ2-2	TRBD1	many	TRBV7-6	CASSSRQGGELFF	TGTGCCAGCAGCTCCCGACAGGGCGGGGAGCTGTTTTTT
TRBJ1-4	NA	many	TRBV7-8	CASSFRSWGLGEKLFF	TGTGCCAGCAGCTTTCGTTCGTGGGGTTTGGGTGAAAAACTGTTTTTT
TRBJ1-1	NA	few	TRBV6-2/TRBV6-3	CASSYSLRGNTEAFF	TGTGCCAGCAGTTACTCGCTCAGGGGAAACACTGAAGCTTTCTTT
TRBJ1-1	NA	many	TRBV5-1	CASKWGGQNTEAFF	TGCGCCAGCAAGTGGGGCGGGCAGAACACTGAAGCTTTCTTT
TRBJ1-1	NA	many	TRBV12-3/TRBV12-4	CASRATVMNTEAFF	TGTGCCAGTCGTGCGACGGTGATGAACACTGAAGCTTTCTTT
TRBJ2-2	TRBD1	many	TRBV15	CATSRAFGLQGAGELFF	TGTGCCACCAGCAGGGCATTTGGCCTACAGGGGGCCGGGGAGCTGTTTTTT
TRBJ2-3	TRBD2	many	TRBV7-2	CASSLVGGAGGSTDTQYF	TGTGCCAGCAGCTTAGTCGGCGGAGCGGGGGGTTCCACAGATACGCAGTATTTT
TRBJ2-3	NA	many	TRBV20-1	CSARIWAGSDTQYF	TGCAGTGCTAGAATTTGGGCAGGCTCAGATACGCAGTATTTT
TRBJ1-2	TRBD1	NA	TRBV5-4	CASSLGTARGGYGYTF	TGTGCCAGCAGCCTGGGGACAGCCCGAGGAGGCTATGGCTACACCTTC
TRBJ1-4	TRBD1	few	TRBV30	CAGDLAGQVNEKLFF	TGTGCCGGCGACCTGGCCGGACAGGTTAATGAAAAACTGTTTTTT
TRBJ2-7	NA	many	TRBV5-1	CASSLEQGIPGNEQYF	TGCGCCAGCAGCTTGGAGCAGGGGATACCAGGGAACGAGCAGTACTTC
TRBJ2-2	NA	many	TRBV10-3	CAIGPGEDTGELFF	TGTGCCATCGGCCCGGGGGAGGACACCGGGGAGCTGTTTTTT
TRBJ2-4	TRBD1	many	TRBV9	CASSDRDRSNIQYF	TGTGCCAGCAGCGACCGGGACAGGTCGAACATTCAGTACTTC